Below, 28 T cell receptor beta chains from the same sample are listed, as sequenced in a study of blood T cell repertoires in COVID-19 (dated by TCRdb to the early 2020s). Library preparation employed the immunoSEQ multiplex PCR assay. TCRdb obtained this table from immuneACCESS and retained in-frame rearrangements with V and J assigned. These tables miss some clones; where compared with another copy, unresolved V genes account for less than half of the shortfall, and the remainder is unexplained. The sample records fewer than 600,000 clones, around 89% of which are singletons. Less than 2% of the sample lies in the top ten. Input material: PBMCs or T cells enriched from blood (not recorded which). These TCRs come from a woman in her thirties or forties who had recovered from COVID-19.

This chain joins TRBV25-1 and TRBJ2-1, with TRBD2 matching over 8 bases. The CDR3 sequence is 16 residues long. J gave up 8 bases and V 3 bases, and 12 bases lay outside the gene matches. The germline CDR1 and CDR2 sequences are MGHDK and SYGVNS. CDR3 sequence: CASSDRRLASSDEQFF. The CDR3 DNA reads TGTGCCAGCAGTGACCGCCGACTAGCGAGTAGCGATGAGCAGTTCTTC.

This chain joins TRBV7-2 and TRBJ2-2; TRBD2 might be the D (6 bases). The V end lost 2 bases, the J end lost 4 bases, and 17 bases lay between the germline ends. The CDR3 loop spans 17 amino acids. Germline V gives CDR1 SGHTA, CDR2 FQGNSA. This CDR3 is CASSLKYRDSFTGELFF. In DNA form, the CDR3 reads TGTGCCAGCAGCTTAAAGTACCGGGACTCCTTCACCGGGGAGCTGTTTTTT.

This sequence joins TRBV5-8 and TRBJ1-4; D unclear. V gave up 3 bases and J gave up 8 bases, with 14 bases separating them. Germline V gives CDR1 SGHTS, CDR2 YDEGEE. CDR3 size: 14 residues. CDR3 sequence reads: CASSYSRGREKLFF. The CDR3 bases are TGTGCCAGCAGCTACAGCCGGGGAAGGGAAAAACTGTTTTTT.

The rearrangement links TRBV5-4 to TRBJ2-5; tentative D call: TRBD2 (6 bases). The CDR3 extends over 15 amino acids. V lost 0 bases to trimming and J lost 5 bases, with 14 bases between them. Germline V gene data show CDR1 as SGHNT and CDR2 as YYREEE (reference sequence). The CDR3 is CASSLEVSSVETQYF. CDR3 nucleotide sequence: TGTGCCAGCAGCTTGGAAGTTTCTAGCGTGGAGACCCAGTACTTC.

The V gene is TRBV5-8, the J gene TRBJ2-1; D is possibly TRBD2 (6 bases). Germline V CDR1 and CDR2: SGHTS, YDEGEE. The ends were cut back, 3 bases at V and 5 bases at J, with 15 bases in the middle. This CDR3 comprises 15 residues. For the CDR3, the DNA is TGTGCCAGCAGCTATATCCTGACTAGTCACAATGAGCAGTTCTTC. Protein product: CASSYILTSHNEQFF. The full variable domain, its missing parts supplied by reference TRBV5-8 and TRBJ2-1, is EAGVTQSPTHLIKTRGQQATLRCSPISGHTSVYWYQQALGLGLQFLLWYDEGEERNRGNFPPRFSGRQFPNYSSELNVNALELEDSALYLCASSYILTSHNEQFFGPGTRLTVL.

The chain combines TRBV7-2 with TRBJ2-7; TRBD1 matches 9 bases. The trim removed 5 bases at V and 3 bases at J, leaving 5 bases unmatched. Germline values: CDR1 SGHTA, CDR2 FQGNSA. The CDR3 consists of 14 residues. The CDR3: CASSHGTGSYEQYF. The CDR3 region has the DNA TGTGCCAGCAGCCACGGGACAGGGAGCTACGAGCAGTACTTC.

The chain joins TRBV4-1 to TRBJ1-3; D unresolved. There are 15 residues in the CDR3. V lost 0 bases and J 4 bases, leaving 10 bases between the germline ends. Looked up from germline, CDR1 is MGHRA and CDR2 is YSYEKL. The CDR3 protein is CASSQDPGLGNTIYF. Here the CDR3 DNA reads TGCGCCAGCAGCCAAGATCCGGGGTTAGGAAACACCATATATTTT.

This sequence joins TRBV6-5 and TRBJ1-2; TRBD1 matches 10 bases. In germline, CDR1 is MNHEY, CDR2 SVGAGI. CDR3 length: 16 residues. With V trimmed by 0 bases and J by 4 bases, 5 bases remained unmatched. DNA for the CDR3: TGTGCCAGCAGTTACTCGAGTGGGACAGGGGTCTATGGCTACACCTTC. Translated: CASSYSSGTGVYGYTF.

The chain carries TRBV5-1 and TRBJ2-7; weak D call: TRBD2 (6 bases). The germline V gene has CDR1 SGHRS and CDR2 YFSETQ. The CDR3 is 14 residues long. V was cut by 0 bases and J by 3 bases, with 10 bases left in between. The CDR3 here is CASSLEGLYYEQYF. In nucleotides, the CDR3 is TGCGCCAGCAGCTTGGAGGGACTTTACTACGAGCAGTACTTC.

V and J are TRBV7-2 and TRBJ2-3, with 10 nucleotides matching TRBD2. Trimming at V came to 1 base and at J to 3 bases, leaving 4 bases not matched to a gene. This CDR3 spans 16 amino acids. Germline CDR1 SGHTA, CDR2 FQGNSA. In DNA form, the CDR3 reads TGTGCCAGCAGCTTAGTCCTAGCGGGAGCTACAGATACGCAGTATTTT. This encodes CASSLVLAGATDTQYF.

This chain connects TRBV7-2 to TRBJ1-2; weak D call: TRBD1 (5 bases). The germline V and J ends were trimmed by 3 bases and 8 bases, with 13 bases remaining between them. This CDR3 is 13 amino acids long. The V gene's germline CDR1 is SGHTA and CDR2 FQGNSA. The CDR3 here is CASSFTRRDGYTF. As DNA, the CDR3 is TGTGCCAGCAGCTTTACACGGCGGGACGGCTACACCTTC.

The rearrangement links TRBV11-2 to TRBJ2-5; 7 bases align to TRBD2. Germline CDR1 and CDR2: SGHAT and FQNNGV. The CDR3 extends over 15 amino acids. V dropped 5 bases and J dropped 5; count of bases not matched to a gene: 11. The CDR3 loop reads CASSLRGGTAETQYF. The CDR3, as DNA: TGTGCCAGCAGCCTACGCGGGGGTACAGCGGAGACCCAGTACTTC.

V is TRBV7-2 and J is TRBJ1-5; weak D call: TRBD1 (5 bases). V was shortened by 1 base and J by 5 bases, with 6 bases between the two germline ends. The length of the CDR3 is 13 residues. Germline CDR1 reads SGHTA; CDR2 reads FQGNSA. CDR3 sequence: CASSLGGHQPQHF. In DNA form, the CDR3 reads TGTGCCAGCAGCTTAGGGGGCCATCAGCCCCAGCATTTT. The whole variable domain, remainder taken from reference TRBV7-2 and TRBJ1-5, is GAGVSQSPSNKVTEKGKDVELRCDPISGHTALYWYRQSLGQGLEFLIYFQGNSAPDKSGLPSDRFSAERTGGSVSTLTIQRTQQEDSAVYLCASSLGGHQPQHFGDGTRLSIL.

This sequence joins TRBV7-2 and TRBJ1-5; 7 bases are shared with TRBD1. Unmatched junction bases numbered 8, after V lost 5 bases and J lost 4 bases. This CDR3 has 15 residues. Germline assignment: CDR1 SGHTA and CDR2 FQGNSA. The CDR3 DNA reads TGTGCCAGCAGCCCGCGACAGGGCTTTAATCAGCCCCAGCATTTT. This gives the protein CASSPRQGFNQPQHF.

This sequence joins TRBV28 and TRBJ2-7; 7 bases are a match to TRBD1. The V gene end was trimmed by 5 bases and the J gene end by 2 bases; junction bases not matched to a gene: 3. In germline, CDR1 is MDHEN, CDR2 SYDVKM. The CDR3 loop spans 13 amino acids. The DNA of the CDR3 is TGTGCCAGCAGTGAGACAGGGCCCTACGAGCAGTACTTC. Residues: CASSETGPYEQYF.

The chain uses TRBV12-3 or TRBV12-4 and TRBJ1-5; D is undetermined. The CDR3 is 12 amino acids. Trimming shortened V by 6 bases and J by 4 bases, and 7 bases separated the two germline ends. The DNA for the CDR3 is TGTGCCAGCAGCCGACAAAATCAGCCCCAGCATTTT. Protein sequence: CASSRQNQPQHF.

This clone was observed a handful of times. The chain joins TRBV4-1 to TRBJ1-2; TRBD1 might be the D (6 bases). CDR3 length equals 14 residues. The V end lost 2 bases, the J end lost 5 bases, and 12 bases lay between the germline ends. Germline assignment: CDR1 MGHRA and CDR2 YSYEKL. For the CDR3, the DNA is TGCGCCAGCAGCCAAAATGCAGGGGATTATGGCTACACCTTC. Encoded protein: CASSQNAGDYGYTF.

The chain carries TRBV21-1 and TRBJ1-3; the table calls TRBD1, which could not be checked here. TRBV21-1 corresponds to a pseudogene. The CDR3 extends over 20 amino acids. CDR3 nucleotides: TGTGCCAGCAGCAAAAATCCCAAATGTGGTAACAGCTCGAATGGAAACACCATATATTTT. It encodes CASSKNPKCGNSSNGNTIYF.

The chain has TRBV10-3 and TRBJ2-3; 9 positions match TRBD2. This CDR3 spans 17 amino acids. V dropped 2 bases and J dropped 5; count of bases not matched to a gene: 11. The germline gives CDR1 ENHRY, CDR2 SYGVKD. The CDR3 spells CAISERAASGTGDTQYF. CDR3 sequence (DNA): TGTGCCATCAGTGAGCGGGCGGCTAGCGGGACTGGAGATACGCAGTATTTT.

The chain uses TRBV11-2 and TRBJ2-6, with D uncertain. Deletions cut 1 base from V and 0 bases from J, with 10 bases between. CDR3 length: 17 residues. Germline V gene sequence: CDR1 SGHAT, CDR2 FQNNGV. This CDR3 is CASSLGGVGSGANVLTF. CDR3 DNA sequence: TGTGCCAGCAGCTTAGGAGGCGTTGGCTCTGGGGCCAACGTCCTGACTTTC.

The chain links TRBV7-9 to TRBJ1-1; D is possibly TRBD1 (6 bases). V was pared by 7 bases and J by 7 bases, with 13 bases between. The CDR3 is 12 residues long. Germline CDR1 SEHNR, CDR2 FQNEAQ (reference sequence). The CDR3 loop is CASTQGGVEAFF. CDR3 bases: TGTGCCAGCACCCAAGGGGGAGTTGAAGCTTTCTTT. The full variable domain, with the rest looked up from reference TRBV7-9 and TRBJ1-1, is DTGVSQNPRHKITKRGQNVTFRCDPISEHNRLYWYRQTLGQGPEFLTYFQNEAQLEKSRLLSDRFSAERPKGSFSTLEIQRTEQGDSAMYLCASTQGGVEAFFGQGTRLTVV.

The chain employs TRBV11-2 and TRBJ2-1; weak D call: TRBD2 (5 bases). The V gene's germline CDR1 is SGHAT and CDR2 FQNNGV. The CDR3 totals 16 residues. The germline V and J ends were trimmed by 1 base and 0 bases, with 10 bases remaining between them. The CDR3 spells CASSLASSSSYNEQFF. In nucleotides, the CDR3 is TGTGCCAGCAGCTTAGCTAGCAGTAGCTCCTACAATGAGCAGTTCTTC.

The rearrangement uses TRBV7-8 and TRBJ2-7, with a tentative D call TRBD2 (6 bases). The ends were cut back, 5 bases at V and 2 bases at J, with 22 bases in the middle. Germline V lookup: CDR1 SGHVS, CDR2 FQNEAQ. CDR3 length: 17 residues. The CDR3 loop reads CASSLTPRGWTAYEQYF. For the CDR3, the DNA is TGTGCCAGCAGCCTTACACCCCGGGGGTGGACGGCCTACGAGCAGTACTTC.

The genes are TRBV25-1 and TRBJ2-7, with 8 bases that match TRBD1. Losses at the gene ends were 7 bases for V and 6 bases for J; bases not matched to a gene: 11. The germline CDR1 and CDR2 sequences are MGHDK and SYGVNS. The CDR3 is 14 amino acids. CDR3: CASMSEDRAVEQYF. The CDR3 bases are TGTGCCAGCATGTCCGAGGACAGGGCCGTCGAGCAGTACTTC.

The chain combines TRBV14 with TRBJ2-5; D is unresolved. Between the trimmed V and J ends, which lost 0 bases and 5 bases, there was a span of 7 bases. CDR1 is SGHDN and CDR2 is FVKESK in the germline V gene. The CDR3 consists of 13 residues. The CDR3 loop reads CASSQDIYETQYF. CDR3 in DNA: TGTGCCAGCAGCCAAGATATTTATGAGACCCAGTACTTC.

The genes are TRBV3-1 (or the pseudogene TRBV3-2) and TRBJ1-2; 8 bases are shared with TRBD1. The CDR3 has 15 residues. Germline CDR1 reads LGHDT; CDR2 reads YNNKEL (reference sequence). With V trimmed by 0 bases and J by 6 bases, 6 bases remained unmatched. The CDR3 DNA sequence: TGTGCCAGCAGCCAAGAAAGTCGGACAGGGAATGGCTACACCTTC. Translation gives CASSQESRTGNGYTF.

The rearrangement uses TRBV4-3 and TRBJ2-3; TRBD2 might be the D (5 bases). CDR3 length: 18 residues. V gave up 0 bases and J gave up 6 bases, with 22 bases separating them. CDR1 is LGHNA and CDR2 is YSLEER in the germline V gene. The chain's CDR3 is CASSQDYLSGPPGDTQYF. As DNA, the CDR3 is TGCGCCAGCAGCCAAGATTATCTCAGCGGCCCTCCGGGGGATACGCAGTATTTT.

The CDR3 DNA reads as TGTGCCAGCAGACTCAGGACTAGCGGGAGGGGCACAGATACGCAGTATTTT. Protein sequence: CASRLRTSGRGTDTQYF. The V and J genes are TRBV27 and TRBJ2-3; 15 nucleotides line up with TRBD2. Trimming cost V 6 bases and J 1 base; bases outside gene matches: 5. CDR1 and CDR2 from the germline V gene are MNHEY and SMNVEV (reference sequence). The CDR3 length is 17 residues.